The TCR beta chain under discussion was sequenced for a study of neurological immune-mediated disorders. This clonotype was recorded many times. Germline assignment: CDR1 MGHDK and CDR2 SYGVNS. This CDR3 spans 14 amino acids. Trimming removed 6 bases at V and 8 bases at J, with 14 bases between. TCRdb reprocessed the 5' RACE reads with MiXCR, giving one entry per CDR3 protein. This table holds around 35,000 distinct CDR3 sequences, about 1.6% found once. Material for sequencing was PBMCs. This clonotype was sampled from a woman in her twenties or thirties with multiple sclerosis. V and J are TRBV25-1 and TRBJ1-6; D remains unclear. The chain's CDR3 is CASRRGSVDSPLHF. The CDR3 bases are TGTGCCAGCAGGCGAGGGTCCGTTGATTCACCCCTCCACTTT.